This T cell receptor beta chain appears in the sequencing data of a study of blood T cells in healthy people across ages. The CDR3 is 13 amino acids. Trimming shortened V by 8 bases and J by 8 bases, and 18 bases separated the two germline ends. The germline CDR1 and CDR2 sequences are MNHNY and SVGAGI (reference sequence). Findings of the study overall: Naive T cell percentage showed a strong correlation with the diversity of TCR beta.

The second PCR ran roughly 7 to 12 cycles with a sample-barcoded 5' primer and J-beta primers. TCRdb fed the 5' RACE reads into MiXCR, producing one record per CDR3 protein. The table lists over 1,500,000 distinct CDR3 sequences, about two fifths of them singletons. Comments on this clonotype: Its antigen is as yet unknown.

This sequence joins TRBV6-6 and TRBJ1-2, with D unresolved. The TCR was taken from a human donor in good health. Sequencing input: blood. The CDR3 sequence: CASQSSQLWGYTF. The CDR3 nucleotides are TGTGCCAGCCAGTCGTCACAGCTGTGGGGCTACACCTTC.